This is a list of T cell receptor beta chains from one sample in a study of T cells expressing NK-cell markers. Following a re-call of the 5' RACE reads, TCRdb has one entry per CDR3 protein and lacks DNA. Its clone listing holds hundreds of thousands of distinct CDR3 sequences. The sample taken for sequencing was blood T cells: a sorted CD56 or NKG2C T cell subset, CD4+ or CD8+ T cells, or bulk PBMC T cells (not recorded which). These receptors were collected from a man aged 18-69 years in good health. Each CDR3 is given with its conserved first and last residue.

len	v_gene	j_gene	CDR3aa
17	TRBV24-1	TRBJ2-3	CATSDLTVGGRTDTQYF
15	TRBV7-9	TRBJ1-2	CASSLGQALSYGYTF
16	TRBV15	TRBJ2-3	CATSRDLGRGGDTQYF
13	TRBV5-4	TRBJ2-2	CASRGRGAGELFF
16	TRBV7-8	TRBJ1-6	CASSPNSGGYNSPLHF
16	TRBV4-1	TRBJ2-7	CASSQGAFAGAYEQYF
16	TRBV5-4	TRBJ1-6	CASSLAGGWGNSPLHF
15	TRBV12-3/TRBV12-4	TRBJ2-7	CASSSPGLAPYEQYF
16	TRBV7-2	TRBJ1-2	CASSFNTAAANYGYTF
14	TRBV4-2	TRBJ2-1	CASSQDVGLGRRFF
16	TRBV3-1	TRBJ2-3	CASSRIAGGLSDTQYF
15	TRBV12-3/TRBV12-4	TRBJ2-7	CASSLSQGKNYEQYF
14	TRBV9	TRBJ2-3	CASSVRQGGDTQYF
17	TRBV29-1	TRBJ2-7	CSVADRDRGSGSYEQYF
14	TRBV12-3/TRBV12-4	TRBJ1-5	CASSLRGQWQPQHF
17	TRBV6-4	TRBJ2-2	CASSPRLARRRLEKVFF
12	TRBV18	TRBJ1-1	CASWDRRTEAFF
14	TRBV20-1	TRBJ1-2	CSARAGGGYYGYTF
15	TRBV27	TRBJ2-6	CASSRSPTGANVLTF
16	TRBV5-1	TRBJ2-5	CASSNGTGGVSKTQYF